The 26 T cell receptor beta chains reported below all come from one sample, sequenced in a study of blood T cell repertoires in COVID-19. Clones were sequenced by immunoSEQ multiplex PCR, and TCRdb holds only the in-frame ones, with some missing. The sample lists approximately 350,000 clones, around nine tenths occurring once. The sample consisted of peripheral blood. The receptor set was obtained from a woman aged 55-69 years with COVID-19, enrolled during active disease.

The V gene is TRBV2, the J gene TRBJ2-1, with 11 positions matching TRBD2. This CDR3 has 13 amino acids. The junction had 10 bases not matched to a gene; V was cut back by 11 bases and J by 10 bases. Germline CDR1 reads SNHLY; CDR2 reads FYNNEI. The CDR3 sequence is CAGGLAVPQEQFF. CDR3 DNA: TGTGCCGGGGGACTAGCGGTCCCACAGGAGCAGTTCTTC.

The CDR3 region is CASSQDPRENTGELFF. In DNA, the CDR3 is TGTGCCAGCAGCCAAGATCCGAGGGAGAACACCGGGGAGCTGTTTTTT. V is TRBV3-1 (or the pseudogene TRBV3-2) and J is TRBJ2-2, with D maybe TRBD2 (5 bases). CDR1 and CDR2 (germline): LGHDT, YNNKEL (reference sequence). The germline V and J ends were trimmed by 0 bases and 1 base, with 9 bases remaining between them. CDR3 size: 16 residues.

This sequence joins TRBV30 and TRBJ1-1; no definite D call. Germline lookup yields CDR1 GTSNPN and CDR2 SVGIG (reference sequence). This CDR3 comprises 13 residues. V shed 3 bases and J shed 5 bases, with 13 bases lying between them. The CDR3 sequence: CAWRTRERTEAFF. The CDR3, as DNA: TGTGCCTGGAGGACGAGGGAAAGGACTGAAGCTTTCTTT.

The CDR3 DNA is TGTGCCAGCAGTGTCCCCAATGGCTACACCTTC. Encoded protein: CASSVPNGYTF. This rearrangement joins TRBV2 to TRBJ1-2; D unresolved. Trimming left V 4 bases short and J 6 bases short, with 6 bases between. The V gene's germline CDR1 is SNHLY and CDR2 FYNNEI. This CDR3 region has 11 residues.

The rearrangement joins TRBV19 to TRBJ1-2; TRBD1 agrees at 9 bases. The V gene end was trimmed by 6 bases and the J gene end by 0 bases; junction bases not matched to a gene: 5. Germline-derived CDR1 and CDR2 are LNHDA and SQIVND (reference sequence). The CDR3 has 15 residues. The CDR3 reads CASRGTGRANYGYTF. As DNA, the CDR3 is TGTGCCAGTAGAGGGACAGGGAGGGCTAACTATGGCTACACCTTC.

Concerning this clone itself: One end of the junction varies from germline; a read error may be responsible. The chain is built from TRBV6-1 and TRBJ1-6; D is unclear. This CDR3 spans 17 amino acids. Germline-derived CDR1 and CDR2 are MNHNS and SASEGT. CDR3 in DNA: TGTGCCAGCAGGGAAGGTGGTCCCAGCTCCTATAATTCACCCCTCCACTTT. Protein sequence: CASREGGPSSYNSPLHF.

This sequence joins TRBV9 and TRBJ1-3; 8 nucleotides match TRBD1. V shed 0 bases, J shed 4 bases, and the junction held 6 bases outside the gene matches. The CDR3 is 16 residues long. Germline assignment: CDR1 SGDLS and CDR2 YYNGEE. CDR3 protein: CASSVVGTGSGNTIYF. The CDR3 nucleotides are TGTGCCAGCAGCGTAGTGGGGACAGGCTCAGGAAACACCATATATTTT.

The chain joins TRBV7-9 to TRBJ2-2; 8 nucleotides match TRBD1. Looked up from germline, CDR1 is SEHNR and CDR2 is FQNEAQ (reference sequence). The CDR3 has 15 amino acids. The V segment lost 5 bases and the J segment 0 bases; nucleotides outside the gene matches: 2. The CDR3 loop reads CASSRTGSNTGELFF. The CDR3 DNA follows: TGTGCCAGCAGCCGGACAGGGTCGAACACCGGGGAGCTGTTTTTT.

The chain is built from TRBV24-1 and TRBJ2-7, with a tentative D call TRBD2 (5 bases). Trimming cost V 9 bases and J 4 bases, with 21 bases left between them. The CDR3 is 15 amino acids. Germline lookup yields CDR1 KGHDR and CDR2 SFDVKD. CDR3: CATRGRLLGVYEQYF. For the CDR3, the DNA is TGTGCCACCCGTGGAAGGCTCCTCGGGGTTTACGAGCAGTACTTC.

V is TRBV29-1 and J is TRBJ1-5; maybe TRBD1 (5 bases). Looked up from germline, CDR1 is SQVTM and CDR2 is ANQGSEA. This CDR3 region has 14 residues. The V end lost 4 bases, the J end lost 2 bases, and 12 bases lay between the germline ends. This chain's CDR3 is CSVVSGGRNQPQHF. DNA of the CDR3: TGCAGCGTTGTTTCCGGGGGTCGCAATCAGCCCCAGCATTTT.

The CDR3 sequence is CASSETGNGNQPQHF. In DNA, the CDR3 is TGTGCCAGCAGTGAAACAGGTAATGGCAATCAGCCCCAGCATTTT. J is TRBJ1-5 and V is TRBV6-1; weak D call: TRBD1 (5 bases). There are 15 residues in the CDR3. From germline, CDR1 is MNHNS and CDR2 SASEGT. V lost 2 bases and J 2 bases, leaving 10 bases between the germline ends.

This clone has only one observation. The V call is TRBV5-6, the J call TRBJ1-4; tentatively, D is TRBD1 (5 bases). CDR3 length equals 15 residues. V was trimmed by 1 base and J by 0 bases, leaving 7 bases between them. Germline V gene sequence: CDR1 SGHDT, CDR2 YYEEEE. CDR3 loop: CASSLIGATNEKLFF. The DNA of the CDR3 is TGTGCCAGCAGCTTGATAGGGGCAACTAATGAAAAACTGTTTTTT.

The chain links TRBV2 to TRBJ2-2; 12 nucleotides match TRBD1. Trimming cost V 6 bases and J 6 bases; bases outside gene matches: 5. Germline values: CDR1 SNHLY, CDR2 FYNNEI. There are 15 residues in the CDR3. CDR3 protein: CASSGGQGAAGELFF. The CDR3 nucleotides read TGTGCCAGCAGCGGGGGACAGGGGGCGGCCGGGGAGCTGTTTTTT.

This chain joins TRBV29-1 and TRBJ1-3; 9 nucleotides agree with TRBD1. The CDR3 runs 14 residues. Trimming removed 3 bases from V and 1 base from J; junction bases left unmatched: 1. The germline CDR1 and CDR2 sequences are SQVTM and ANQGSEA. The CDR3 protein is CSVDGTGSGNTIYF. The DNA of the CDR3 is TGCAGCGTTGACGGGACAGGGTCTGGAAACACCATATATTTT.

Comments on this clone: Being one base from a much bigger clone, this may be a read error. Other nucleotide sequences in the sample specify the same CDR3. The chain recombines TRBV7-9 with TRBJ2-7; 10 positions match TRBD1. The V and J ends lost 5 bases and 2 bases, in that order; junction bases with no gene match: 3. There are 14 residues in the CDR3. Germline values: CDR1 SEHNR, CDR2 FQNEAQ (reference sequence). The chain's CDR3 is CASSPGQGTYEQYF. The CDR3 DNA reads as TGTGCCAGCAGCCCGGGACAGGGGACCTACGAGCAGTACTTC.

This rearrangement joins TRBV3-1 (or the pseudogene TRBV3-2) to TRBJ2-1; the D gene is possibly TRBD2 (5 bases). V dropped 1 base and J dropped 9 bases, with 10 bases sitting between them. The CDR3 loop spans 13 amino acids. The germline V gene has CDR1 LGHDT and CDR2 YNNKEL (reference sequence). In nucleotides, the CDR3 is TGTGCCAGCAGCCAAGCCAGCGGACTTGAGCAGTTCTTC. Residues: CASSQASGLEQFF.

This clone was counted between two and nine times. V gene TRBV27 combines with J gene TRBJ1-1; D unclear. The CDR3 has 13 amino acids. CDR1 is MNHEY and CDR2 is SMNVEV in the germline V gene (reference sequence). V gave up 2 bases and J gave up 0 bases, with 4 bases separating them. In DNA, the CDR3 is TGTGCCAGCAGTTTAGTAGTGAACACTGAAGCTTTCTTT. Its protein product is CASSLVVNTEAFF.

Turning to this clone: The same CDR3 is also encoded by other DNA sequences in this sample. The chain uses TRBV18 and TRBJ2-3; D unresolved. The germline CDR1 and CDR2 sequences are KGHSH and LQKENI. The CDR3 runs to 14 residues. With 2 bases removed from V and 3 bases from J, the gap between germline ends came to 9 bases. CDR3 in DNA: TGTGCCAGCTCACCAGCCGGCGGAACAGATACGCAGTATTTT. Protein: CASSPAGGTDTQYF.

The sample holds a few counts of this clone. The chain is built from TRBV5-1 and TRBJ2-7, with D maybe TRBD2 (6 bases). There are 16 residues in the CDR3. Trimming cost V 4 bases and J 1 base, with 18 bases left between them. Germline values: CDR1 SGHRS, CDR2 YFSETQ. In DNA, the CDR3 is TGCGCCAGCAGCCCACTCTTCGGGGGAACGTCCTACGAGCAGTACTTC. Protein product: CASSPLFGGTSYEQYF.

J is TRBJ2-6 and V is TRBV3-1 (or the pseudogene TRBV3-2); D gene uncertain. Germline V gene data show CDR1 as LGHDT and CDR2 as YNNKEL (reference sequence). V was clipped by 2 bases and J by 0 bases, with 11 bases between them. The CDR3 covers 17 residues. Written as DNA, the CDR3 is TGTGCCAGCAGCCAATTGGGCGTAGGCTCTGGGGCCAACGTCCTGACTTTC. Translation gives CASSQLGVGSGANVLTF.

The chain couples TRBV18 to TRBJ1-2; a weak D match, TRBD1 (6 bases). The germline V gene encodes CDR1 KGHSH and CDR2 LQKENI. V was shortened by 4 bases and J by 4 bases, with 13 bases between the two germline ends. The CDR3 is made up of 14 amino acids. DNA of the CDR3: TGTGCCAGCTCACATCCGGGACACGGCTATGGCTACACCTTC. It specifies CASSHPGHGYGYTF.

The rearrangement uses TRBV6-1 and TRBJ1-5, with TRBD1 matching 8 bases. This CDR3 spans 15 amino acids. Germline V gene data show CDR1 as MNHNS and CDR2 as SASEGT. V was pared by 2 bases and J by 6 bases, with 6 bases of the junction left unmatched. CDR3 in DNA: TGTGCCAGCAGTGAACGGACAGGGATACGTCAGCCCCAGCATTTT. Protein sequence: CASSERTGIRQPQHF.

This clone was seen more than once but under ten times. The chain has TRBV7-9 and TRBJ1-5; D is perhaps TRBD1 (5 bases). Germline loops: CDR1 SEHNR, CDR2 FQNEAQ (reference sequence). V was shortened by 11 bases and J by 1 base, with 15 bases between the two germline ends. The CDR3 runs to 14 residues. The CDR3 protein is CAGGEGPSNQPQHF. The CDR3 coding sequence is TGTGCCGGGGGGGAGGGCCCGAGCAATCAGCCCCAGCATTTT. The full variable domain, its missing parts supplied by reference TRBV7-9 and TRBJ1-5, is DTGVSQNPRHKITKRGQNVTFRCDPISEHNRLYWYRQTLGQGPEFLTYFQNEAQLEKSRLLSDRFSAERPKGSFSTLEIQRTEQGDSAMYLCAGGEGPSNQPQHFGDGTRLSIL.

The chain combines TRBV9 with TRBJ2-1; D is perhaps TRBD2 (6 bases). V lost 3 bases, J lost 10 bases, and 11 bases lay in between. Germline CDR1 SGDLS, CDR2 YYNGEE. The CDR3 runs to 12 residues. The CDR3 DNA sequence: TGTGCCAGCAGCGCCCGTCGGGGGGAGCAGTTCTTC. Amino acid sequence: CASSARRGEQFF. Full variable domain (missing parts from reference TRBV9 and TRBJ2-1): DSGVTQTPKHLITATGQRVTLRCSPRSGDLSVYWYQQSLDQGLQFLIQYYNGEERAKGNILERFSAQQFPDLHSELNLSSLELGDSALYFCASSARRGEQFFGPGTRLTVL.

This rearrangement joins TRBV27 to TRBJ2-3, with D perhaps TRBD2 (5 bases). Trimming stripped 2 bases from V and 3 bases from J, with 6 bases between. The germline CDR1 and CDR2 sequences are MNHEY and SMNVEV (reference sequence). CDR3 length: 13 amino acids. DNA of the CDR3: TGTGCCAGCAGTTTAGGGGAGACAGATACGCAGTATTTT. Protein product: CASSLGETDTQYF.

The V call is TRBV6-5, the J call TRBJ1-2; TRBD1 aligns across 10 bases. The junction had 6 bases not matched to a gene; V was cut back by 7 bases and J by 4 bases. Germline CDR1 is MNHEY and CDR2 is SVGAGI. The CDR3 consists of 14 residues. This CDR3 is CASTSGQGSYGYTF. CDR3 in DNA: TGTGCCAGCACTTCGGGACAGGGGTCCTATGGCTACACCTTC.